The following is a T cell receptor (beta chain) sequence with its context. The antigen is unknown. The source of the sample is a study of T cells in Graves' hyperthyroidism and ophthalmopathy. Regarding the study as a whole: Expanded thyroid clonotypes (above 0.001) were mostly also found in blood.

There were TCR beta CDR3 regions amplified from RNA transcripts. A set of HTBI primers served as the primers for a first-round RT-PCR of the TCR CDR3. One entry per CDR3 protein, called by TCRdb with MiXCR from the multiplex PCR reads. The data contain 210,000 or so distinct CDR3 sequences, roughly a sixth of them singletons. Calling Graves' hyperthyroidism stable meant ophthalmopathy did not progress within 18 months. The diagnostic basis comprised clinical symptoms, serum thyroxine and TRAb, thyroid ultrasound and orbital computed tomography. Germline values: CDR1 MGHDK, CDR2 SYGVNS. Trimming pared 7 bases from V and 7 bases from J, leaving 8 bases between. The CDR3 has 11 amino acids.

The V gene is TRBV25-1, the J gene TRBJ1-3; D remains unclear. Sequencing used blood. The receptor was isolated from a man between 50 and 59 years old with Graves' hyperthyroidism. CDR3 in DNA: TGTGCCAGCAATTGGGCGAACACCATATATTTT. It specifies CASNWANTIYF.